This T cell receptor beta chain was identified during a study of T cell responses to AZD1222 COVID-19 vaccine. The study, taken as a whole, reports: Repertoire sampling occurred only after the peak T cell response. CD4 TCRs associated with vaccination spanned spike, dominating at 160-218 and 743-854.

The repertoire was sequenced with immunoSEQ multiplex PCR; TCRdb's copy has only in-frame clones and lacks some. The sample yields roughly 93,000 clones, roughly 88% seen once. The CDR3 sequence is 15 residues long. With 0 bases removed from V and 4 bases from J, the gap between germline ends came to 9 bases. Germline CDR1 LGHNA, CDR2 YSLEER. Turning to this clone: Its antigen is not identified.

The chain uses TRBV4-3 and TRBJ2-2; D possibly matches TRBD1 or TRBD2 (5 bases each). The TCR sequence derives from an adult in good health. Sequenced material: peripheral blood, taken on day 0 of AZD1222 vaccination. The CDR3 nucleotides read TGCGCCAGCAGCCAAGATCTTGGGGGCACCGGGGAGCTGTTTTTT. It translates to CASSQDLGGTGELFF.